The entry below gives a single TCR beta chain sequence along with its context. Antigen: not known. CDR3 length: 13 residues. V gave up 2 bases and J gave up 3 bases, with 5 bases separating them. CDR1 and CDR2 (germline): SGHTA, FQGTGA. The sample belongs to a study of cytomegalovirus exposure and HLA in healthy donors. General study points: In vitro confirmation showed three CMV-associated chains to be CMV antigen specific.

Sequencing used immunoSEQ multiplex PCR; TCRdb keeps in-frame clones, though not all of them. The sample has 200,000 or so clones; more than 65% are singletons. The chain joins TRBV7-3 to TRBJ1-5; D is undetermined. The TCR originated in a woman between 25 and 40 years old in good health and CMV-seropositive. Specimen: PBMCs. In DNA form, the CDR3 reads TGTGCCAGCAGCTTATCGTTCAATCAGCCCCAGCATTTT. This gives the protein CASSLSFNQPQHF.